Each of the 18 T cell receptor beta chains below was sequenced from the same sample in a study of identical twins. TCRdb processed the 5' RACE reads anew with MiXCR; each CDR3 protein has one entry. The table lists under 350,000 distinct CDR3 sequences, 9.5% of them singletons. This sample also belongs to another study, concerning yellow fever vaccine responses in identical twins.

What was sequenced was CD8+ T cells sorted from blood. The source of these receptors is a woman in her late teens or twenties in good health.

In DNA form, the CDR3 reads TGTGCCAGCAGCCCCCCCCCCTGGGGGGATGAGCAGTTCTTC. This translates into CASSPPPWGDEQFF. V gene TRBV28 combines with J gene TRBJ2-1, with D tentatively TRBD2 (6 bases). Germline loops: CDR1 MDHEN, CDR2 SYDVKM. Trimming took off 6 bases at V and 8 bases at J, with 17 bases between the two ends. The length of the CDR3 is 14 residues.

The chain carries TRBV10-1 and TRBJ1-2; possibly TRBD1 for D (5 bases). V lost 0 bases and J 0 bases, leaving 11 bases between the germline ends. CDR1 is WNHNN, CDR2 SYGVQD, per germline (reference sequence). The CDR3 extends over 16 amino acids. CDR3 in DNA: TGCGCCAGCAGTGAGTCAGGGGCACCGGCTAACTATGGCTACACCTTC. Its protein is CASSESGAPANYGYTF.

In this sample, this clonotype turned up a few times. The chain employs TRBV5-1 and TRBJ2-1; TRBD2 agrees at 14 bases. The CDR3 is 17 amino acids. The germline gives CDR1 SGHRS, CDR2 YFSETQ. The V and J ends lost 4 bases and 5 bases, in that order; junction bases with no gene match: 8. The CDR3 here is CASSEGLAGVRDNEQFF. The CDR3 nucleotides are TGCGCCAGCAGCGAGGGACTAGCGGGAGTAAGGGACAATGAGCAGTTCTTC.

This clonotype has just a few counts. The chain links TRBV9 to TRBJ1-6; TRBD1 matches at 7 bases. This CDR3 is built from 15 residues. The J segment lost 6 bases and the V segment lost 3 bases, leaving 6 bases of the junction unmatched. The germline V gene has CDR1 SGDLS and CDR2 YYNGEE. CDR3 nucleotide sequence: TGTGCCAGCAGCGGGGCAGGGGGAACTAATTCACCCCTCCACTTT. Translation: CASSGAGGTNSPLHF.

The genes are TRBV7-2 and TRBJ2-7; D may be TRBD2 (5 bases). The CDR3 is 16 residues long. V gave up 5 bases and J gave up 4 bases, with 21 bases separating them. Germline V CDR1 and CDR2: SGHTA, FQGNSA. In DNA form, the CDR3 reads TGTGCCAGCAGCCCGCAGATTCTGGGAGCGCCATACGAGCAGTACTTC. Translated, it gives CASSPQILGAPYEQYF.

This clonotype has only a few counts. The chain has TRBV6-2 or TRBV6-3 and TRBJ2-3, with 9 bases aligning to TRBD2. Germline V CDR1 and CDR2: MNHEY, SVGEGT. The CDR3 is 13 residues long. J lost 9 bases, V lost 6 bases, and 7 bases had no gene match. CDR3: CASSTRLAGTQYF. In DNA form, the CDR3 reads TGTGCCAGCAGCACACGGCTAGCGGGGACGCAGTATTTT.

This clonotype has at least ten counts. The chain couples TRBV11-2 to TRBJ2-2; D could derive from TRBD1 or TRBD2 (6 bases each). Germline V gene lookup returns CDR1 SGHAT and CDR2 FQNNGV. Trimming left V 7 bases short and J 4 bases short, with 16 bases between. This CDR3 has 15 residues. The CDR3 reads CASIDPGAGTGELFF. Here the CDR3 DNA reads TGTGCCAGCATCGACCCGGGGGCGGGCACCGGGGAGCTGTTTTTT.

This clonotype was detected only a few times. This rearrangement joins TRBV29-1 to TRBJ2-2, with D maybe TRBD2 (7 bases). Germline CDR1 and CDR2: SQVTM and ANQGSEA. The CDR3 covers 14 residues. Trimming shortened V by 6 bases and J by 4 bases, and 15 bases separated the two germline ends. CDR3 amino acids: CSVGGGRGTGELFF. DNA of the CDR3: TGCAGCGTGGGGGGCGGGAGAGGCACCGGGGAGCTGTTTTTT.

This clonotype was observed at least ten times. The V gene is TRBV27, the J gene TRBJ2-2; maybe TRBD2 (5 bases). The CDR3 runs 20 residues. Trimming left V 8 bases short and J 0 bases short, with 28 bases between. Germline CDR1 is MNHEY and CDR2 is SMNVEV (reference sequence). CDR3 in amino acids: CASCSLLSSERFANTGELFF. CDR3 sequence (DNA): TGTGCCAGCTGCTCCCTGTTGAGTAGCGAAAGATTTGCGAACACCGGGGAGCTGTTTTTT.

Only a few counts were recorded for this clonotype. The chain recombines TRBV27 with TRBJ1-2; 8 nucleotides match TRBD1. Trimming took 6 bases from V and 4 from J; bases not matched to a gene: 7. Germline-derived CDR1 and CDR2 are MNHEY and SMNVEV (reference sequence). The CDR3 covers 14 residues. This CDR3 is CASRGGTGLYGYTF. CDR3 nucleotide sequence: TGTGCCAGCAGGGGTGGGACAGGCCTCTATGGCTACACCTTC.

This clonotype has a handful of counts. CDR3 residues: CASSPTGEGTYEQYF. Here the CDR3 DNA reads TGTGCCAGTTCCCCGACAGGGGAAGGTACCTACGAGCAGTACTTC. The V and J genes are TRBV7-6 and TRBJ2-7; 8 nucleotides align to TRBD1. In germline, CDR1 is SGHVS, CDR2 FNYEAQ. The length of the CDR3 is 15 residues. V was pared by 9 bases and J by 2 bases, with 12 bases of the junction left unmatched.

The rearrangement links TRBV12-3 or TRBV12-4 to TRBJ2-3; unclear D gene. V was trimmed by 7 bases and J by 2 bases, leaving 10 bases between them. The CDR3 totals 13 residues. The CDR3 region is CASTFTYTDTQYF. The CDR3 DNA reads as TGTGCCAGCACCTTTACCTACACAGATACGCAGTATTTT.

This clonotype has more than one count but fewer than ten. The chain links TRBV6-5 to TRBJ2-7; 10 bases agree with TRBD1. Germline-derived CDR1 and CDR2 are MNHEY and SVGAGI. V gave up 4 bases and J gave up 4 bases; unmatched junction bases: 7. The CDR3 sequence is 15 residues long. Here the CDR3 DNA reads TGTGCCAGCAGTTTTTCTAGGACAGGGGGATACGAGCAGTACTTC. This gives the protein CASSFSRTGGYEQYF.

The chain employs TRBV4-2 and TRBJ2-1, with 11 bases identical to TRBD1. This CDR3 has 16 amino acids. The germline gives CDR1 LGHNA, CDR2 YNFKEQ. J was trimmed by 9 bases and V by 1 base; bases with no gene match: 8. CDR3 amino acids: CASSQVEDRGLGEQFF. The CDR3 coding sequence is TGTGCCAGCAGCCAAGTTGAGGACAGGGGGCTAGGTGAGCAGTTCTTC.

The sample holds a few counts of this clonotype. The chain uses TRBV7-2 and TRBJ2-7; either TRBD1 or TRBD2 may fit D (5 bases each). V lost 0 bases, J lost 0 bases, and 12 bases lay in between. CDR1 is SGHTA and CDR2 is FQGNSA in the germline V gene. The CDR3 consists of 16 residues. This CDR3 is CASSLAGVGNSYEQYF. The CDR3 DNA follows: TGTGCCAGCAGCTTAGCGGGGGTAGGGAACTCCTACGAGCAGTACTTC.

The CDR3 region is CASSRSSLWAGGYGYTF. The CDR3 DNA is TGTGCCAGCAGCCGATCAAGTCTCTGGGCAGGGGGCTATGGCTACACCTTC. This chain uses TRBV7-6 with TRBJ1-2; 7 bases line up with TRBD1. Per the germline V gene, CDR1 is SGHVS and CDR2 is FNYEAQ. With V trimmed by 5 bases and J by 4 bases, 16 bases remained unmatched. This CDR3 has 17 amino acids.

The gene calls are TRBV6-1 and TRBJ2-2, with 7 bases identical to TRBD1. CDR1 and CDR2 from the germline V gene are MNHNS and SASEGT. The CDR3 totals 15 residues. Unmatched junction bases numbered 10, after V lost 6 bases and J lost 6 bases. CDR3 DNA sequence: TGTGCCAGCAGCGAGAGGGGGCAGATTCCCGGGGAGCTGTTTTTT. This encodes CASSERGQIPGELFF.

This clonotype was found a few times. V is TRBV29-1 and J is TRBJ2-2; TRBD1 agrees at 7 bases. This CDR3 has 12 amino acids. The trim removed 8 bases at V and 7 bases at J, leaving 7 bases unmatched. Germline V lookup: CDR1 SQVTM, CDR2 ANQGSEA. CDR3 sequence reads: CSSSQGSGELFF. The CDR3 region has the DNA TGCAGCTCATCACAGGGGAGCGGGGAGCTGTTTTTT.